Listed below are T cell receptor beta chains from one sample, sequenced in a study of blood T cells in healthy people across ages. MiXCR, applied by TCRdb to the 5' RACE reads, yields one record per CDR3 protein. The sample contains approximately 820,000 distinct CDR3 sequences, around 42% of which appear only once. Sequencing was carried out using blood. The receptors were gathered from a man aged 60 to 69 in good health. CDR3s leave out the opening cysteine and the closing phenylalanine or tryptophan.

j_call v_call cdr3_aa
TRBJ1-4 TRBV2 ASSETGGEKLF
TRBJ2-3 TRBV6-1 ASGQRPYTDTQY
TRBJ2-5 TRBV29-1 SGYRGSGETQY
TRBJ2-1 TRBV19 ASTTTGGINNEQF
TRBJ1-2 TRBV3-1 ASSQEFLVAGTRYT
TRBJ1-4 TRBV5-1 ASSLQGASNEKLF
TRBJ1-4 TRBV20-1 SAGRAGTGDEKLF
TRBJ1-5 TRBV2 ASSVGGAGQPQH
TRBJ2-7 TRBV21-1 ASSNLPRYEQY
TRBJ2-1 TRBV11-3 ASSFRRASYEQF
TRBJ2-1 TRBV29-1 SVWAGGHNEQF
TRBJ2-1 TRBV9 ASSPGDSRDHNEQF
TRBJ2-1 TRBV12-3/TRBV12-4 ASRLAGGSSYNEQF
TRBJ2-4 TRBV5-1 ASIPGPGSYGQY
TRBJ1-6 TRBV20-1 SARGTVYNSPLH
TRBJ2-2 TRBV7-2 ASSLVFQVNTGELF
TRBJ2-1 TRBV12-3/TRBV12-4 ASTWGQADNEQF
TRBJ2-5 TRBV30 AWSVLGGASGETQY
TRBJ2-6 TRBV24-1 ATSDPRGSPTSGANVLT
TRBJ2-3 TRBV5-1 ASSLWTGDGDTQY
TRBJ2-6 TRBV6-2/TRBV6-3 ASGDSLGSGANVLT
TRBJ1-1 TRBV7-2 ASSLLVLNTEAF
TRBJ1-4 TRBV2 ASRTTQVATNEKLF
TRBJ2-3 TRBV5-1 ANEPRGGPDTQY
TRBJ2-5 TRBV6-1 ASRAEETQY
TRBJ2-1 TRBV11-3 ASSRGALNDNEQF
TRBJ1-2 TRBV5-5 ASSLGAGVYGYT
TRBJ2-7 TRBV5-1 ASSLGGPYNEQY
TRBJ1-2 TRBV5-1 ASSLERQIYGYT
TRBJ2-7 TRBV4-3 ASSQDDTGVSYEQY
TRBJ2-1 TRBV4-3 ASSQDRASGGWEF
NA TRBV12-3/TRBV12-4 ASSLARFSGTYEQY
TRBJ2-7 TRBV3-1 ASSHRLANEQY
TRBJ2-5 TRBV20-1 SARNARGASQETQY
TRBJ2-5 TRBV5-1 ASATGPQETQY
TRBJ2-5 TRBV28 ASSLVGGLPQETQY
TRBJ2-7 TRBV7-2 ASSFQLAEGYEQY
TRBJ2-1 TRBV12-5 ASGSSSGGRGDEQF
TRBJ1-2 TRBV11-2 ASSSGTGRYGYT
TRBJ1-2 TRBV6-1 ASSTRGTGRNLPPLGYT
TRBJ1-1 TRBV6-2/TRBV6-3 ASSYRTGVEAF
TRBJ1-5 TRBV5-8 ASSLRGDPSGNQPQH